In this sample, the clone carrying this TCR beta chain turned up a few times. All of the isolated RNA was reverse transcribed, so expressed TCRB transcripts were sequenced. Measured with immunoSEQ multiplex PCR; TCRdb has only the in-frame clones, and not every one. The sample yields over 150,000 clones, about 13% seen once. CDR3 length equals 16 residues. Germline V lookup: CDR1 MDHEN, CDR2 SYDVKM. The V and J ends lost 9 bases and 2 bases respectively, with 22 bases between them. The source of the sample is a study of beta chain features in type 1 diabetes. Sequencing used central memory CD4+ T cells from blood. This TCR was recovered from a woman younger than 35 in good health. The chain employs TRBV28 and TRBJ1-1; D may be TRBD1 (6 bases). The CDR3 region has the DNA TGTGCCAGTAACTTGGGGGCAGCCAGACTCAACACTGAAGCTTTCTTT. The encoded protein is CASNLGAARLNTEAFF.